This paragraph covers one T cell receptor beta chain sequence. This sample stems from a study of radiotherapy plus CTLA-4 blockade in lung cancer. The V end lost 2 bases, the J end lost 5 bases, and 8 bases lay between the germline ends. The CDR3 has 12 amino acids. In germline, CDR1 is GTSNPN, CDR2 SVGIG (reference sequence). Measured with immunoSEQ multiplex PCR; TCRdb has only the in-frame clones, and not every one. The table has over 85,000 clones, 80% to 85% seen once. This TCR was recovered from a human donor with non-small cell lung cancer that progressed on radiotherapy plus ipilimumab. This rearrangement joins TRBV30 to TRBJ2-3, with D possibly being TRBD2 (5 bases). The material sequenced was peripheral blood, taken from a patient treated with radiotherapy plus ipilimumab. CDR3 amino acids: CAWSTSGDTQYF. For the CDR3, the DNA is TGTGCCTGGAGTACTAGTGGAGATACGCAGTATTTT.